Given below is one TCR beta chain in context. Germline V gene sequence: CDR1 SGHVS, CDR2 FNYEAQ. This CDR3 has 16 amino acids. Trimming took 1 base from V and 2 from J, leaving 13 bases between them. Investigators sourced approximately 1.8 micrograms of genomic DNA from cryopreserved PBMCs for TCR beta libraries. Sequencing was designed to attain a depth spanning 1 in 200,000 to 1 in 1 million T cells. The assay was immunoSEQ multiplex PCR, and TCRdb's table has in-frame clones only and misses some. In the table there are 20,000 to 25,000 clones, approximately 74% of which are singletons. The data belong to a study of cytotoxic CD8 clonotypes in ibrutinib-treated CLL.

The sequencing used PBMCs, collected before ibrutinib treatment. The rearrangement uses TRBV7-6 and TRBJ2-3; D is unresolved. The clonotype comes from a human donor with chronic lymphocytic leukemia. The CDR3: CASSLGTALNTDTQYF. The CDR3 DNA reads as TGTGCCAGCAGCTTAGGAACAGCCCTAAACACAGATACGCAGTATTTT.